This T cell receptor beta chain was sequenced in a study of T cells in Graves' hyperthyroidism and ophthalmopathy (dated by TCRdb to 2018 to 2020). General notes on the study: Peripheral blood samples were taken at initial diagnosis, before any treatment was given. The approximately 100 discovery patients were randomly divided into training and test sets at a 7:3 ratio. To identify distinguishing TCR V-J signatures, a discovery cohort of around 100 patients was used, comprising 43 with Graves' ophthalmopathy and 55 to 65 with stable Graves' hyperthyroidism. An independent validation cohort of under 20 hyperthyroidism patients and 17 patients who later progressed to ophthalmopathy tested prospective prediction of ophthalmopathy. After sampling, hyperthyroidism patients received methimazole starting at 30 mg daily, and ophthalmopathy patients received high-dose intravenous methylprednisolone. According to the paper, TCR Vbeta CDR3 sequencing was carried out on over 130 peripheral blood samples, which came from 40 to 45 ophthalmopathy, around 74 hyperthyroidism and about 17 progressor patients. In about six Graves' hyperthyroidism patients, the study also compared T-cell repertoires from thyroid tissue with T-cell repertoires from blood.

TCR beta CDR3 regions were amplified from RNA transcripts. The TCR CDR3 was subjected to a first round of RT-PCR using the HTBI primer set and the Qiagen OneStep RT-PCR kit. Libraries were constructed in a second round of multiplex PCR, after which size selection and purification were performed. The libraries were sequenced on an Illumina HiSeq2000 using paired-end 100 bp reads. In the source study's methods: SOAPnuke was used to process the raw data, removing reads that contained adapters or uncalled bases, had a mean Phred below 15, or lacked an exact match to the constant primer or identifier. COPE v1.2.5 was used to merge the high-quality paired reads, and each unique nucleotide sequence was defined as a clonotype. Clonotypes were aligned to IMGT TRBV, TRBD and TRBJ reference segments using MiTCR v1.1. The analysis included only V-J combinations with a frequency above 0.0001, which together covered around 99% of the repertoires. The TCS score was defined as F50 (clonal expansion) divided by E x V (chaos), with BLOSUM62-based TCRdist calculated between CDR3 peptides within each V-J. Welch's t-statistics and random forest reduced roughly 500 V-J features to 13, which were used in a naive Bayes classifier (R e1071). In TCRdb, the public reads were trimmed at Q25 with fastp and aligned with MiXCR, with productive beta chains retained. Identical CDR3 protein sequences are pooled into one entry, listed with their most common genes and DNA. V and J calls and clone size were set by TCRdb, not the authors. The sample includes fewer than 400,000 distinct CDR3 sequences, with roughly 15% observed a single time. The ten biggest clones cover approximately 35% of the sample.

This clonotype was seen ten or more times. The clone's antigen remains unknown. No per-base quality is available; no much larger clone lies one base away. A patient counted as having stable Graves' hyperthyroidism if no progression to ophthalmopathy occurred over 18 months of follow-up. Hyperthyroidism patients were newly diagnosed, had a disease duration of under 2 months, and were aged 18 to 65 years. Patients with uncontrolled infections, other autoimmune diseases, pregnancy or lactation were excluded. Diagnoses were based on clinical symptoms, serum thyroxine and TRAb, thyroid ultrasound and orbital computed tomography. PBMCs were separated from roughly 10 ml of fresh peripheral blood using Ficoll-Paque density gradient centrifugation. Total RNA was extracted with Trizol reagent, and quality was checked on an Agilent 2100 Bioanalyzer. Study-level results and caveats: No statistical method was used to set the sample size in advance, and investigators knew the group allocation. Most expanded thyroid clonotypes (frequency above 0.001) were also detected in blood, suggesting blood repertoires may reflect thyroid immune responses. A model built on a 13 V-J signature distinguished ophthalmopathy from stable hyperthyroidism, reaching approximately 89% sensitivity and 81.08% specificity in cross-validation and 80%/75% in testing. In validation, the model predicted progression to ophthalmopathy a median of about 6.5 months before onset, with roughly 71% sensitivity and roughly 72% specificity.

The TCR comes from a man younger than 45 with Graves' hyperthyroidism. Sequenced input: blood.

For the CDR3, the sequence is CSASLAGGETQYF. In nucleotide form, the sequence is TGCAGTGCTAGTCTGGCAGGGGGAGAGACCCAGTACTTC. In this chain, TRBV20-1 is recombined with TRBJ2-5, and 7 bases in between align with TRBD1. The germline V gene (reference sequence) sets CDR1 to DFQATT and CDR2 to SNEGSKA. Inclusive of the bounding cysteine and phenylalanine, the CDR3 is 13 residues long. Just CDR3 DNA is preserved here, 39 bases in frame from base 1. V loses 3 bases at its end and J loses 4 bases; junction bases beyond the gene matches: 5.